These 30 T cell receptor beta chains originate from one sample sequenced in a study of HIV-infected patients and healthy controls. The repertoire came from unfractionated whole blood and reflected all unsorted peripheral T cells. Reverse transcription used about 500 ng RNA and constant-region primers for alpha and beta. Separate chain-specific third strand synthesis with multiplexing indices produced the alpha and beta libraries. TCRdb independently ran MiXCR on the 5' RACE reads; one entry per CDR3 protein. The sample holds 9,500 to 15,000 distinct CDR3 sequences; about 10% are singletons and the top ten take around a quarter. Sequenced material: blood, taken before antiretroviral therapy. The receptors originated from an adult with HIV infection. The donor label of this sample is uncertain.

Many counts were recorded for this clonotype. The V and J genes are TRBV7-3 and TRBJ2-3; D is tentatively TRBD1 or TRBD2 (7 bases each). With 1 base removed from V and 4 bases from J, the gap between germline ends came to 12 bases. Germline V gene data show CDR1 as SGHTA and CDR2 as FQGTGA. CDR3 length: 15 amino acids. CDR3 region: CASSLNRGGADTQYF. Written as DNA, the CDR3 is TGTGCCAGCAGCTTAAACAGGGGAGGGGCAGATACGCAGTATTTT.

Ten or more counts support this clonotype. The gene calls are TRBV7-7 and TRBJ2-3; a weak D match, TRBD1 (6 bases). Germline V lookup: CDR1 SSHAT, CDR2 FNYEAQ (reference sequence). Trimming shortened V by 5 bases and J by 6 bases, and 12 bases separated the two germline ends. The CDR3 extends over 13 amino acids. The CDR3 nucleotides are TGTGCCAGCAGCGCCCGAGGGGGTGATACGCAGTATTTT. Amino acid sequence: CASSARGGDTQYF.

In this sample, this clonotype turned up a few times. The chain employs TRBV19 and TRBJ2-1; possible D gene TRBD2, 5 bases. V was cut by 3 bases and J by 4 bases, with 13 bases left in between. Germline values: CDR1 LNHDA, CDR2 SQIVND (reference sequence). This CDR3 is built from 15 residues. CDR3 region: CASSIFAERYNEQFF. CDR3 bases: TGTGCCAGTAGTATTTTTGCTGAGCGGTACAATGAGCAGTTCTTC.

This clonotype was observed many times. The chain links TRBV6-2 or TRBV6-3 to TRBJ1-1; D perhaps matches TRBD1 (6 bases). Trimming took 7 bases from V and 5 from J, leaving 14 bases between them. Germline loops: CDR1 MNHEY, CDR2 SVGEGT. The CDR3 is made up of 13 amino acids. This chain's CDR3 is CASKTGRGTEAFF. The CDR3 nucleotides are TGTGCCAGCAAAACAGGGCGGGGAACTGAAGCTTTCTTT.

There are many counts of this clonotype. The CDR3 bases are TGTGCCAGCAGCTGGGTTGAGCGGGAGCAGTTCTTC. Its protein is CASSWVEREQFF. J is TRBJ2-1 and V is TRBV11-2, with a tentative D call TRBD2 (5 bases). Germline-derived CDR1 and CDR2 are SGHAT and FQNNGV. Trimming pared 4 bases from V and 10 bases from J, leaving 11 bases between. This CDR3 has 12 residues.

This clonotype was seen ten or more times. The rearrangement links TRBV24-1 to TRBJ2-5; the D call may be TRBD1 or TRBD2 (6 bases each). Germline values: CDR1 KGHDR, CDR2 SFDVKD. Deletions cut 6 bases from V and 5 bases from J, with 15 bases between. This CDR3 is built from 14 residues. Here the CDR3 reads CATSPGAAGETQYF. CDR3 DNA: TGTGCCACCAGTCCGGGGGCGGCCGGGGAGACCCAGTACTTC.

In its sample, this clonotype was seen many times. The CDR3 sequence: CASSQGPERAYEQYF. The DNA for the CDR3 is TGCGCCAGCAGCCAAGGACCGGAGCGAGCCTACGAGCAGTACTTC. J is TRBJ2-7 and V is TRBV4-3, with D unclear. The CDR3 totals 15 residues. V gave up 1 base and J gave up 2 bases, with 12 bases separating them. Germline assignment: CDR1 LGHNA and CDR2 YSLEER.

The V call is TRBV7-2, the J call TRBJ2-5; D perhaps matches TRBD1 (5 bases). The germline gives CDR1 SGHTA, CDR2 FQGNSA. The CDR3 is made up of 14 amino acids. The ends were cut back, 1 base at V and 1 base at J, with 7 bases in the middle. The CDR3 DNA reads TGTGCCAGCAGCTTAGGGGGCCTCCAAGAGACCCAGTACTTC. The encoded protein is CASSLGGLQETQYF.

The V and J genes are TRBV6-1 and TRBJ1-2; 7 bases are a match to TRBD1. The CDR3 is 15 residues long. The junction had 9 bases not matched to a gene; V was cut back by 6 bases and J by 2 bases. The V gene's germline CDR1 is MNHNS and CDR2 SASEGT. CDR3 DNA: TGTGCCAGCAGCCGCACTATGACAGGGAACTATGGCTACACCTTC. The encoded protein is CASSRTMTGNYGYTF.

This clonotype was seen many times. The CDR3 spells CASSDELGHQETQYF. The CDR3 DNA reads as TGCGCCAGCAGTGATGAGTTGGGACACCAAGAGACCCAGTACTTC. J is TRBJ2-5 and V is TRBV10-1; D may correspond to TRBD1 or TRBD2 (5 bases each). This CDR3 is built from 15 residues. V lost 3 bases to trimming and J lost 0 bases, with 11 bases between them. Germline values: CDR1 WNHNN, CDR2 SYGVQD (reference sequence).

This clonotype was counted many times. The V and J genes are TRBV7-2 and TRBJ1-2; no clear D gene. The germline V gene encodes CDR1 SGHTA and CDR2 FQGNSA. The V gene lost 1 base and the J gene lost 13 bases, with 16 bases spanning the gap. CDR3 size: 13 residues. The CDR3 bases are TGTGCCAGCAGCTTAGAGGGCAGCCGTCCGTTCACCTTC. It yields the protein CASSLEGSRPFTF. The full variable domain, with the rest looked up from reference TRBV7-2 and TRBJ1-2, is GAGVSQSPSNKVTEKGKDVELRCDPISGHTALYWYRQSLGQGLEFLIYFQGNSAPDKSGLPSDRFSAERTGGSVSTLTIQRTQQEDSAVYLCASSLEGSRPFTFGSGTRLTVV.

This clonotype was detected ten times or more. The DNA of the CDR3 is TGTGCCAGCAGTTTGGGGGGGGCAACTACTGAAGCTTTCTTT. It encodes CASSLGGATTEAFF. This sequence joins TRBV12-3 or TRBV12-4 and TRBJ1-1, with D tentatively TRBD1 (6 bases). CDR3 size: 14 residues. Trimming took off 3 bases at V and 5 bases at J, with 13 bases between the two ends.

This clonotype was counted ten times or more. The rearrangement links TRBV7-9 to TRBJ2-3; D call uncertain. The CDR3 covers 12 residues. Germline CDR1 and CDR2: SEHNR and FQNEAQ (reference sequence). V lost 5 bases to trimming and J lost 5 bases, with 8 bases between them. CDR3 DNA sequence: TGTGCCAGCAGCCCCCCAAAAGATACGCAGTATTTT. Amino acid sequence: CASSPPKDTQYF.

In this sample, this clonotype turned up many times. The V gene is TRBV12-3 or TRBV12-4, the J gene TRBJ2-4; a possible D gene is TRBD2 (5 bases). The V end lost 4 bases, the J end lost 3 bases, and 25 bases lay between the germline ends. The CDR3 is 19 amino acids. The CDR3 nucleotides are TGTGCCAGCAGTTCCGCCCTTGGCAGGCCCCACAGCGGCAAAAACATTCAGTACTTC. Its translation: CASSSALGRPHSGKNIQYF.

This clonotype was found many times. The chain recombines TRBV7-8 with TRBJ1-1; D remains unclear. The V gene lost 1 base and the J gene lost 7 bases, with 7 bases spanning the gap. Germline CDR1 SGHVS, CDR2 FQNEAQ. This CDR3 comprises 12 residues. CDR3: CASSLVRDEAFF. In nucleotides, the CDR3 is TGTGCCAGCAGCTTAGTTAGGGATGAAGCTTTCTTT.

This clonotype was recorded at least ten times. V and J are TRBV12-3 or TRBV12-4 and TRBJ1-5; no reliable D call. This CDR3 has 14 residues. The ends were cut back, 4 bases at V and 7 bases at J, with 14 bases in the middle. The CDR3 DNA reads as TGTGCCAGCAGTTCCGAAGGCCTCAGACAGCCCCAGCATTTT. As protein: CASSSEGLRQPQHF.

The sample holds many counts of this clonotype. CDR3 sequence reads: CASSDELGAYNEQFF. CDR3 in DNA: TGCGCCAGCAGTGATGAACTGGGGGCCTACAATGAGCAGTTCTTC. V gene TRBV10-1 combines with J gene TRBJ2-1, with D possibly being TRBD1 or TRBD2 (5 bases each). CDR3 size: 15 residues. The germline gives CDR1 WNHNN, CDR2 SYGVQD (reference sequence). Trimming stripped 3 bases from V and 2 bases from J, with 11 bases between.

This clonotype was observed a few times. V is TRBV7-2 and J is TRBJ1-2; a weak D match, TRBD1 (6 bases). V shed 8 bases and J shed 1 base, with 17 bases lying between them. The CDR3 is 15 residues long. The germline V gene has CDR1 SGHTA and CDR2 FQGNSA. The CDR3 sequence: CASGTSGLLNYGYTF. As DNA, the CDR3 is TGTGCCAGCGGGACATCAGGGCTACTTAACTATGGCTACACCTTC.

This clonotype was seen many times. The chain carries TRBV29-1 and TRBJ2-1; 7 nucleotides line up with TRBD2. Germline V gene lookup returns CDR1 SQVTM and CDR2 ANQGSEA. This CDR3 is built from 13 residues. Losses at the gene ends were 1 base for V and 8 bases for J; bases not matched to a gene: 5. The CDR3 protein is CSVEGTRRYEQFF. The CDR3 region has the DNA TGCAGCGTTGAAGGGACTAGAAGGTATGAGCAGTTCTTC.

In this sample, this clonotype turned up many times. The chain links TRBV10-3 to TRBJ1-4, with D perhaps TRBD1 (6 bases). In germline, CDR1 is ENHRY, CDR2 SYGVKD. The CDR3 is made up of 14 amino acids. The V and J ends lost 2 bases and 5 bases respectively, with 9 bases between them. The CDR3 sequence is CAISEAGANEKLFF. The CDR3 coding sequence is TGTGCCATCAGTGAGGCAGGGGCAAATGAAAAACTGTTTTTT.

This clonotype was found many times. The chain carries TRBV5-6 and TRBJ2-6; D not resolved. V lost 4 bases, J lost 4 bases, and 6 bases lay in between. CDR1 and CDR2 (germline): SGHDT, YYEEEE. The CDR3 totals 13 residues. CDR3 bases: TGTGCCAGCAGCCCCCAAGGGGCCAACGTCCTGACTTTC. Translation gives CASSPQGANVLTF.

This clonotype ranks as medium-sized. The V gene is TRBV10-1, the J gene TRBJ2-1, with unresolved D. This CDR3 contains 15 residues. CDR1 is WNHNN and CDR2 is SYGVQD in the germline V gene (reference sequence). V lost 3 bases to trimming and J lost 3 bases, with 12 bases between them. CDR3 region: CASSDELGNYNEQFF. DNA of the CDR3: TGCGCCAGCAGTGACGAGCTGGGGAACTACAATGAGCAGTTCTTC.

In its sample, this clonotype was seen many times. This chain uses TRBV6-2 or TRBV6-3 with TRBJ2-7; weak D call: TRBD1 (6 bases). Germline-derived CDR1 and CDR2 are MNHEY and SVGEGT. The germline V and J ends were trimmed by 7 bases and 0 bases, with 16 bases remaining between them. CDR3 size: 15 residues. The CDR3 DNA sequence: TGTGCCAGCACCCACGGACAGTTGACCTCCTACGAGCAGTACTTC. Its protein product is CASTHGQLTSYEQYF.

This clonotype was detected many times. CDR3 nucleotide sequence: TGTGCCAGCAGTCCATTGGACAGTTATGAAAAACTGTTTTTT. It encodes CASSPLDSYEKLFF. V gene TRBV6-5 combines with J gene TRBJ1-4; weak D call: TRBD1 (6 bases). Trimming removed 5 bases at V and 6 bases at J, with 13 bases between. The CDR3 is 14 residues long. Germline lookup yields CDR1 MNHEY and CDR2 SVGAGI.

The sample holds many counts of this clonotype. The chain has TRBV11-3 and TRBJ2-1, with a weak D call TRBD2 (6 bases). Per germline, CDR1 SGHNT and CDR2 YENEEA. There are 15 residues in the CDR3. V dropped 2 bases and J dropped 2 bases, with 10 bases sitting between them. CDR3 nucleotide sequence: TGTGCCAGCAGCTTAAAGGCGGGACCCTACAATGAGCAGTTCTTC. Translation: CASSLKAGPYNEQFF. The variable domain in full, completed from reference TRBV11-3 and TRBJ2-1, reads EAGVVQSPRYKIIEKKQPVAFWCNPISGHNTLYWYLQNLGQGPELLIRYENEEAVDDSQLPKDRFSAERLKGVDSTLKIQPAELGDSAVYLCASSLKAGPYNEQFFGPGTRLTVL.

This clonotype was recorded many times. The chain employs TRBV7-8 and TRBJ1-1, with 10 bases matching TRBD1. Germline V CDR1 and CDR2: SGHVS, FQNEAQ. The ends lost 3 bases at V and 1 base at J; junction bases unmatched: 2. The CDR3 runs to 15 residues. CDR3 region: CASSLGTGANTEAFF. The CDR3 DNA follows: TGTGCCAGCAGCTTGGGGACAGGGGCGAACACTGAAGCTTTCTTT.

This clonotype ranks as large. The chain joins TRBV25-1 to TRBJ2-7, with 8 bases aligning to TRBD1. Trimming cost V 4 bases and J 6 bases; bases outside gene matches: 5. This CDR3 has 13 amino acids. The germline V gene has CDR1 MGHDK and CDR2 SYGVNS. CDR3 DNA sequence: TGTGCCAGCAGTGCAGGGGACAGGACCGAGCAGTACTTC. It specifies CASSAGDRTEQYF.

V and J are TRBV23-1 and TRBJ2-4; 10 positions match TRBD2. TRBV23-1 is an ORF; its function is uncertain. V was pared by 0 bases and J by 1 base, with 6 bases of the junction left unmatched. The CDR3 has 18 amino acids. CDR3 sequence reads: CASSQSPYSGRAKNIQYF. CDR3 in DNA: TGCGCCAGCAGTCAATCCCCTTATAGCGGGAGGGCCAAAAACATTCAGTACTTC.

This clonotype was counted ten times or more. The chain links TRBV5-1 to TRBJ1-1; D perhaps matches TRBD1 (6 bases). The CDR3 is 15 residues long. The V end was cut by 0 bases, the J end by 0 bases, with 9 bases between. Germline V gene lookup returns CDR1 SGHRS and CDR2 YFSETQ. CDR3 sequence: CASSLVQGMNTEAFF. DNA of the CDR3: TGCGCCAGCAGCTTGGTTCAGGGGATGAACACTGAAGCTTTCTTT.

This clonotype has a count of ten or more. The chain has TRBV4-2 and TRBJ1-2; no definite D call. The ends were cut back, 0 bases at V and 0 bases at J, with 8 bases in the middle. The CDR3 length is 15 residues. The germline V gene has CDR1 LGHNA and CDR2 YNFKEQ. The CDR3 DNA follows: TGTGCCAGCAGCCAAGATCCTGATTCTAACTATGGCTACACCTTC. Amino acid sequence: CASSQDPDSNYGYTF.